Listed here are 5 T cell receptor beta chains from one sample, sequenced in a study of T cell changes during pregnancy in multiple sclerosis (dated by TCRdb to the late 2010s). To prepare the library, the immunoSEQ multiplex PCR assay was applied. TCRdb's version of the immuneACCESS table is confined to in-frame rearrangements and falls short of the full clone set. An unresolved V gene accounts for under half of the shortfall where checked; the remainder is of unknown origin. Counted in this sample were 45,000 to 65,000 clones; around 90% of them appeared once. Jointly, the top ten make up 3% to 4% of the sample. The sample was peripheral blood, taken after pregnancy. Receptor source: a female donor in good health, enrolled as a control in a pregnancy study.

The CDR3, as DNA: TGTGCCAGCAGTTACTCGGTCGCGAAAGAGACCCAGTACTTC. It specifies CASSYSVAKETQYF. V is TRBV6-5 and J is TRBJ2-5; no clear D. The V gene lost 0 bases and the J gene lost 3 bases, with 8 bases spanning the gap. Germline V gene data show CDR1 as MNHEY and CDR2 as SVGAGI. CDR3 length: 14 amino acids.

The chain uses TRBV5-6 and TRBJ2-1; the D gene is possibly TRBD1 (5 bases). CDR3 size: 15 residues. Germline V gene lookup returns CDR1 SGHDT and CDR2 YYEEEE. Trimming removed 3 bases at V and 3 bases at J, with 13 bases between. The CDR3 DNA sequence: TGTGCCAGCAGCTCGAGGACATTAGACTACAATGAGCAGTTCTTC. This translates into CASSSRTLDYNEQFF.

The rearrangement uses TRBV19 and TRBJ1-4, with a weak D call TRBD1 (6 bases). Germline V gene sequence: CDR1 LNHDA, CDR2 SQIVND (reference sequence). The CDR3 is 14 residues long. Trimming removed 1 base from V and 7 bases from J, with 10 bases in between. The CDR3 region is CASSIGTVSEKLFF. In DNA, the CDR3 is TGTGCCAGTAGTATAGGGACAGTGAGTGAAAAACTGTTTTTT. Drawing the rest from reference TRBV19 and TRBJ1-4, the complete variable domain is DGGITQSPKYLFRKEGQNVTLSCEQNLNHDAMYWYRQDPGQGLRLIYYSQIVNDFQKGDIAEGYSVSREKKESFPLTVTSAQKNPTAFYLCASSIGTVSEKLFFGSGTQLSVL.

The rearrangement links TRBV7-3 to TRBJ1-2; D unresolved. The length of the CDR3 is 16 residues. Germline V gene sequence: CDR1 SGHTA, CDR2 FQGTGA. Trimming removed 1 base at V and 0 bases at J, with 12 bases between. The CDR3, as DNA: TGTGCCAGCAGCTTAAACGGCCAGGCTTCTAACTATGGCTACACCTTC. The encoded protein is CASSLNGQASNYGYTF. Filled out from reference TRBV7-3 and TRBJ1-2, the complete variable domain reads GAGVSQTPSNKVTEKGKYVELRCDPISGHTALYWYRQSLGQGPEFLIYFQGTGAADDSGLPNDRFFAVRPEGSVSTLKIQRTERGDSAVYLCASSLNGQASNYGYTFGSGTRLTVV.

This clone was observed a single time. This chain joins TRBV13 and TRBJ2-7; D is possibly TRBD2 (6 bases). Trimming took off 5 bases at V and 5 bases at J, with 19 bases between the two ends. The CDR3 consists of 15 residues. Germline CDR1 is PRHDT and CDR2 is FYEKMQ (reference sequence). CDR3 bases: TGTGCCAGCAGCCGAAGGGACTTAGGGGCCCACGAGCAGTACTTC. Translating gives CASSRRDLGAHEQYF.